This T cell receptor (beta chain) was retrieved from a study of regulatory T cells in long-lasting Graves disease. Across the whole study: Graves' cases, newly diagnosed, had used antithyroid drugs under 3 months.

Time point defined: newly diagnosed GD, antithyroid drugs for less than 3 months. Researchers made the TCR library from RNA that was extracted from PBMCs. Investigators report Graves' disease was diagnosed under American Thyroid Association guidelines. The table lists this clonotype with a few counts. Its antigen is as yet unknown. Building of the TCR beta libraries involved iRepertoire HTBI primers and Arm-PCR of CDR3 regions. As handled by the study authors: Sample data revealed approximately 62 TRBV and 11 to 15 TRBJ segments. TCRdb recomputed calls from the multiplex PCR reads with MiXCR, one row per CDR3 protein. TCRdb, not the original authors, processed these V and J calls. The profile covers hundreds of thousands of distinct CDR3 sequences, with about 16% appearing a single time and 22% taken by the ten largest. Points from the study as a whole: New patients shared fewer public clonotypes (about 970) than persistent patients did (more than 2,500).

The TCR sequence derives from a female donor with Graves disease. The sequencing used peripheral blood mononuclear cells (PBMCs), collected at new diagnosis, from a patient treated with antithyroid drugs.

CDR3 region: CATSSFRRGADTEAFF. In DNA form, the CDR3 reads TGTGCCACCAGCAGCTTCAGGAGGGGGGCTGACACTGAAGCTTTCTTT. This chain links TRBV15 with TRBJ1-1; possibly TRBD1 for D (6 bases). The germline CDR1 and CDR2 sequences are LNHNV and YYDKDF (reference sequence). This CDR3 contains 16 residues. The ends were cut back, 3 bases at V and 3 bases at J, with 17 bases in the middle.